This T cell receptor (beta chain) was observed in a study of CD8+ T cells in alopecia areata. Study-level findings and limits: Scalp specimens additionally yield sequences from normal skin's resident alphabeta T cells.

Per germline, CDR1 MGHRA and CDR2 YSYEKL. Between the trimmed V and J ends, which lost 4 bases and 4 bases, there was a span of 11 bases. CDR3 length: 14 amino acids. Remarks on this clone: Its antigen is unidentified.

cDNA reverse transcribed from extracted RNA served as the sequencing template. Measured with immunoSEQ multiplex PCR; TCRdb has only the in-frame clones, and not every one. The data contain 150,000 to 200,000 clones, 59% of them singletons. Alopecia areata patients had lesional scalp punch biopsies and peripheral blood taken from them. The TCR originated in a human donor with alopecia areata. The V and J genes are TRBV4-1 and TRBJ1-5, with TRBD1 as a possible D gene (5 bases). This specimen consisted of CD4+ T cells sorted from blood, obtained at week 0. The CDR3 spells CASSPLTANQPQHF. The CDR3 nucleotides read TGCGCCAGCAGCCCTCTGACAGCAAATCAGCCCCAGCATTTT.